Following are 8 T cell receptor beta chains from one sample sequenced in a study of blood T cell repertoires in COVID-19. Using immunoSEQ multiplex PCR, the repertoire was profiled, and TCRdb retains in-frame clones only, with some absent. The table records about 300,000 clones, more than 80% of them present only once. The source material was peripheral blood. The receptors were sampled from a woman aged 50 to 60 with COVID-19, enrolled during active disease.

The rearrangement joins TRBV5-1 to TRBJ1-1; D remains ambiguous. The germline V and J ends were trimmed by 7 bases and 1 base, with 20 bases remaining between them. Per germline, CDR1 SGHRS and CDR2 YFSETQ. The CDR3 has 16 amino acids. This CDR3 is CASRPPPDTANTEAFF. In DNA, the CDR3 is TGCGCCAGCCGACCTCCCCCCGACACGGCGAACACTGAAGCTTTCTTT. The full variable domain, completed using reference TRBV5-1 and TRBJ1-1, is KAGVTQTPRYLIKTRGQQVTLSCSPISGHRSVSWYQQTPGQGLQFLFEYFSETQRNKGNFPGRFSGRQFSNSRSEMNVSTLELGDSALYLCASRPPPDTANTEAFFGQGTRLTVV.

The J gene is TRBJ2-1, the V gene TRBV30; TRBD2 might be the D (5 bases). The CDR3 contains 13 residues. Germline V gene lookup returns CDR1 GTSNPN and CDR2 SVGIG (reference sequence). V was cut by 4 bases and J by 3 bases, with 10 bases left in between. CDR3 in DNA: TGTGCCTGGAAATGGGGAGACTACAATGAGCAGTTCTTC. Translation: CAWKWGDYNEQFF.

This clone was picked up one time. This chain connects TRBV27 to TRBJ1-6; 7 positions agree with TRBD1. From germline, CDR1 is MNHEY and CDR2 SMNVEV (reference sequence). Trimming cost V 0 bases and J 7 bases; bases outside gene matches: 6. This CDR3 comprises 16 residues. Here the CDR3 reads CASSLSTQGRNSPLHF. As DNA, the CDR3 is TGTGCCAGCAGTTTATCTACACAGGGGAGGAATTCACCCCTCCACTTT.

V and J are TRBV14 and TRBJ2-3, with D unresolved. Per the germline V gene, CDR1 is SGHDN and CDR2 is FVKESK. The CDR3 runs to 14 residues. The V end was cut by 1 base, the J end by 9 bases, with 14 bases between. The CDR3 loop reads CASSQGPLSITQYF. The CDR3 nucleotides are TGTGCCAGCAGCCAAGGCCCCCTATCGATCACGCAGTATTTT.

The chain carries TRBV12-3 or TRBV12-4 and TRBJ1-2; no reliable D call. V dropped 7 bases and J dropped 4 bases, with 13 bases sitting between them. This CDR3 spans 13 amino acids. The CDR3 coding sequence is TGTGCCAGCACCAAGACTGCCCTCTATGGCTACACCTTC. Amino acid sequence: CASTKTALYGYTF.

The chain couples TRBV6-2 or TRBV6-3 to TRBJ2-2, with 8 bases matching TRBD2. This CDR3 contains 15 residues. Germline CDR1 reads MNHEY; CDR2 reads SVGEGT. J was trimmed by 3 bases and V by 6 bases; bases with no gene match: 6. CDR3 sequence: CASSREREHTGELFF. The CDR3 DNA sequence: TGTGCCAGCAGCCGAGAGCGGGAGCACACCGGGGAGCTGTTTTTT.

This clone was observed once. The V gene is TRBV18, the J gene TRBJ1-2; a weak D match, TRBD1 (5 bases). V shed 2 bases and J shed 4 bases, with 11 bases lying between them. Germline V gene sequence: CDR1 KGHSH, CDR2 LQKENI. The CDR3 totals 14 residues. The CDR3 protein is CASSPGRDIYGYTF. The CDR3 DNA sequence: TGTGCCAGCTCACCAGGCAGGGATATCTATGGCTACACCTTC.

This sequence joins TRBV5-4 and TRBJ2-1; TRBD2 agrees at 8 bases. Per germline, CDR1 SGHNT and CDR2 YYREEE (reference sequence). CDR3 size: 15 residues. With V trimmed by 1 base and J by 2 bases, 2 bases remained unmatched. CDR3 bases: TGTGCCAGCAGCTTGACTAGCGGAACCTACAATGAGCAGTTCTTC. Its translation is CASSLTSGTYNEQFF. Complete variable domain (other parts from reference TRBV5-4 and TRBJ2-1): ETGVTQSPTHLIKTRGQQVTLRCSSQSGHNTVSWYQQALGQGPQFIFQYYREEENGRGNFPPRFSGLQFPNYSSELNVNALELDDSALYLCASSLTSGTYNEQFFGPGTRLTVL.